This T cell receptor (beta chain) appears in the sequencing data of a study of cytomegalovirus exposure and HLA in healthy donors. Study overall: Genotyping of 430 or so donors showed that about 84% belonged to the Caucasian-associated ancestry cluster. Whole-study results and caveats: In a later analysis, TCR beta V- and J-gene trimming was associated with a missense DCLRE1C variant. A reported reduction in N-insertions relative to the 666-donor mean was seen in an Asian-associated ancestry cluster in a later analysis. A later analysis revealed that TCR association rates differed between HLA loci, peaking at DRB1 and bottoming out at HLA-C.

In regard to this clone: Its target is unknown.

The primer mix had 60 Vbeta and 13 Jbeta primers. TCRdb's table, derived via immunoSEQ multiplex PCR, lists solely in-frame clones and lacks some. The table records 130,000 or so clones, roughly 88% of them present only once. The V gene's germline CDR1 is SGDLS and CDR2 YYNGEE. This CDR3 has 15 amino acids. Sequenced: PBMCs. The V call is TRBV9, the J call TRBJ2-5; D is undetermined. TRBJ2-7 matches the DNA end more closely, so the J call is doubtful. This TCR was recovered from a woman aged 40 to 55 in good health and CMV-seronegative. The CDR3 loop reads CASSAHSYLDYEQYF. The CDR3 DNA is TGTGCCAGCAGCGCCCACAGCTACCTTGACTACGAGCAGTACTTC.